This T cell receptor beta chain emerged from a study of shared clonotypes between healthy human individuals. As for the study in general: Aged between 18 and 49, the donors were a couple of women and a few men.

Using immunoSEQ multiplex PCR, the repertoire was profiled, and TCRdb retains in-frame clones only, with some absent. The profile shows some 2,100,000 clones, under 95% of them singletons. Germline CDR1 and CDR2: SQVTM and ANQGSEA. The length of the CDR3 is 15 residues. The V segment lost 0 bases and the J segment 3 bases; nucleotides outside the gene matches: 6. Only CD45RO-negative cells positively selected for CCR7 counted as naive CD8 cells, so terminally differentiated effector memory CD45RA+ cells were excluded. What was sequenced was naive CD8+ T cells from PBMCs. This receptor was identified in a man between 18 and 29 years old in good health. Some clones in this sample may be carry-over from other donors' samples. The rearrangement joins TRBV29-1 to TRBJ2-7; 9 bases match TRBD1. CDR3 protein: CSVEDAGTGFYEQYF. For the CDR3, the DNA is TGCAGCGTTGAAGATGCAGGGACAGGGTTCTACGAGCAGTACTTC.